This entry describes one T cell receptor (beta chain). Authors' analysis steps: Amplification from reference gene primers served as the basis for estimated nucleated cell counts. Data came from immunoSEQ multiplex PCR; TCRdb stores just in-frame clones and leaves some out. V and J calls plus clone size are reproduced from that table; the DNA served to infer D and trimming. Among some 97,000 clones listed, about nine tenths were seen once. This sample stems from a study of blood T cell repertoires in COVID-19. As for the study in general: The United States, Italy and Spain were the sources of the acute and convalescent COVID-19 samples. The analysed material was cDNA or gDNA that came from T cells, B-cell-depleted T cells, or PBMCs.

Trimming removed 4 bases from V and 11 bases from J, with 12 bases in between. This CDR3 comprises 11 residues. Germline V CDR1 and CDR2: SGHDT, YYEEEE. Sequenced: peripheral blood. The rearrangement joins TRBV5-6 to TRBJ1-1; a possible D gene is TRBD1 (6 bases). This clonotype was sampled from a man aged 55 to 69 with acute or convalescent COVID-19. The CDR3 nucleotides read TGTGCCAGCAGCGCACAGGGCGGCGCTTTCTTT. Residues: CASSAQGGAFF.